This is a list of T cell receptor beta chains from one sample in a study of CD8 T cells in Susac syndrome. Using its own MiXCR run on the immunoSEQ multiplex PCR reads, TCRdb lists one record per CDR3 protein. The sample shows around 56,000 distinct CDR3 sequences, more than 90% of them seen only once. What was sequenced was CD8+ T cells from PBMCs. The receptor source for this set is a human donor in good health. The CDR3 runs from the conserved cysteine through the conserved F or W. A D gene is named only where the DNA matches it firmly. The size of a clone is reported for some rows only, either as once, few or many, or as a class for expanded clones.

J: TRBJ2-5; size: once; V: TRBV7-7; D: -; CDR3: CASSRPGPQETQYF; DNA: TGTGCCAGCAGCCGTCCGGGACCACAAGAGACCCAGTACTTC
J: TRBJ2-1; size: -; V: TRBV29-1; D: TRBD1; CDR3: CSAWTGDSNEQFF; DNA: TGCAGCGCATGGACAGGGGACTCCAATGAGCAGTTCTTC
J: TRBJ1-1; size: once; V: TRBV20-1; D: -; CDR3: CSAPGWAGEELNTEAFF; DNA: TGCAGTGCCCCCGGCTGGGCAGGGGAAGAGCTGAACACTGAAGCTTTCTTT
J: TRBJ2-3; size: -; V: TRBV7-9; D: TRBD1; CDR3: CASSSSDREDTQYF; DNA: TGTGCCAGCAGCTCTTCGGACAGGGAAGATACGCAGTATTTT
J: TRBJ1-1; size: -; V: TRBV12-3/TRBV12-4; D: TRBD1; CDR3: CASSAIQGTTEAFF; DNA: TGTGCCAGCAGTGCCATACAGGGGACCACTGAAGCTTTCTTT
J: TRBJ2-7; size: -; V: TRBV12-5; D: -; CDR3: CASGRSAPNEQYF; DNA: TGTGCTAGTGGTCGATCGGCCCCTAACGAGCAGTACTTC
J: TRBJ2-7; size: -; V: TRBV4-3; D: -; CDR3: CASSQDAPGSYEQYF; DNA: TGCGCCAGCAGCCAAGATGCCCCGGGCTCCTACGAGCAGTACTTC
J: TRBJ2-4; size: -; V: TRBV12-3/TRBV12-4; D: TRBD1; CDR3: CASSTRDREEAKNIQYF; DNA: TGTGCCAGCAGTACCCGGGACAGGGAGGAGGCCAAAAACATTCAGTACTTC
J: TRBJ2-7; size: -; V: TRBV10-3; D: TRBD1; CDR3: CAITPVRGPDYEQYF; DNA: TGTGCCATCACCCCGGTAAGGGGGCCGGACTACGAGCAGTACTTC
J: TRBJ2-4; size: -; V: TRBV2; D: -; CDR3: CASITPLAKNIQYF; DNA: TGTGCCAGCATTACACCACTAGCCAAAAACATTCAGTACTTC
J: TRBJ1-1; size: -; V: TRBV6-2/TRBV6-3; D: -; CDR3: CASSNSIRQDTEAFF; DNA: TGTGCCAGCAGCAACTCGATCCGCCAGGACACTGAAGCTTTCTTT
J: TRBJ2-1; size: -; V: TRBV6-4; D: -; CDR3: CASSDRPYNEQFF; DNA: TGTGCCAGCAGTGACCGGCCTTACAATGAGCAGTTCTTC
J: TRBJ2-6; size: -; V: TRBV7-8; D: -; CDR3: CASSSTSGANVLTF; DNA: TGTGCCAGCAGCTCGACCTCTGGGGCCAACGTCCTGACTTTC
J: TRBJ2-7; size: -; V: TRBV7-9; D: TRBD1; CDR3: CASSPTDRGATEQYF; DNA: TGTGCCAGCAGCCCAACCGACAGGGGGGCTACCGAGCAGTACTTC
J: TRBJ2-1; size: -; V: TRBV7-6; D: -; CDR3: CASSLGSGELSYNEQFF; DNA: TGTGCCAGCAGCTTAGGGTCAGGGGAATTGTCCTACAATGAGCAGTTCTTC
J: TRBJ2-3; size: -; V: TRBV5-4; D: -; CDR3: CASSFMGVDTDTQYF; DNA: TGTGCCAGCAGTTTCATGGGGGTCGACACAGATACGCAGTATTTT
J: TRBJ2-5; size: -; V: TRBV5-4; D: -; CDR3: CAIRLEKETQYF; DNA: TGTGCCATCCGACTGGAGAAAGAGACCCAGTACTTC
J: TRBJ2-7; size: -; V: TRBV7-2; D: -; CDR3: CASSSRDLEGEQYF; DNA: TGTGCCAGCAGCTCCCGGGACCTTGAGGGCGAGCAGTACTTC
J: TRBJ2-2; size: once; V: TRBV30; D: TRBD1; CDR3: CAWSAPDRDTGELFF; DNA: TGTGCCTGGAGTGCTCCGGACAGGGACACCGGGGAGCTGTTTTTT
J: TRBJ1-2; size: -; V: TRBV14; D: -; CDR3: CASSQTYGAYGYTF; DNA: TGTGCCAGCAGCCAAACTTACGGAGCCTATGGCTACACCTTC
J: TRBJ1-1; size: -; V: TRBV27; D: -; CDR3: CASSLAGITEAFF; DNA: TGTGCCAGCAGTTTAGCAGGGATCACTGAAGCTTTCTTT
J: TRBJ1-2; size: -; V: TRBV27; D: -; CDR3: CASSLNGPPRDYGYTF; DNA: TGTGCCAGCAGTTTAAATGGCCCGCCAAGGGACTATGGCTACACCTTC
J: TRBJ2-5; size: -; V: TRBV3-1; D: -; CDR3: CASSQPGGGEETQYF; DNA: TGTGCCAGCAGCCAACCAGGGGGAGGCGAAGAGACCCAGTACTTC
J: TRBJ2-7; size: -; V: TRBV13; D: -; CDR3: CASSLPSGEGDEQYF; DNA: TGTGCCAGCAGCTTACCCTCAGGTGAGGGGGACGAGCAGTACTTC
J: TRBJ1-5; size: -; V: TRBV19; D: TRBD1; CDR3: CASSIKRDRTDYSNQPQHF; DNA: TGTGCCAGTAGTATCAAAAGGGACAGGACGGACTATAGCAATCAGCCCCAGCATTTT
J: TRBJ1-2; size: -; V: TRBV10-3; D: -; CDR3: CAIEGGYGYTF; DNA: TGTGCCATCGAGGGGGGCTATGGCTACACCTTC
J: TRBJ2-1; size: -; V: TRBV14; D: -; CDR3: CASSQVGGQSYNEQFF; DNA: TGTGCCAGCAGCCAAGTCGGGGGCCAGTCCTACAATGAGCAGTTCTTC
J: TRBJ1-2; size: -; V: TRBV27; D: -; CDR3: CASSFSVNYGYTF; DNA: TGTGCCAGCAGTTTTTCCGTGAACTATGGCTACACCTTC
J: TRBJ2-1; size: once; V: TRBV27; D: -; CDR3: CASSLVGSYSEQFF; DNA: TGTGCCAGCAGTTTAGTTGGTTCCTACAGTGAGCAGTTCTTC